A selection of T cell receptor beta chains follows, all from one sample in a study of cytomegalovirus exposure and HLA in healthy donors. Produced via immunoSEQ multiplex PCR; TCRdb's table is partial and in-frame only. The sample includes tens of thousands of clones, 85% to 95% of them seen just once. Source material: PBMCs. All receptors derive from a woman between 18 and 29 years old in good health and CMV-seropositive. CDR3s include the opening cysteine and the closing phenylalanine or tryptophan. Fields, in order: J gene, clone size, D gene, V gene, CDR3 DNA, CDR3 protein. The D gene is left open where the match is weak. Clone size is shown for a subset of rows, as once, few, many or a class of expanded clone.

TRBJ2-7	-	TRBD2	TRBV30	TGTGCCTGGAGTACGGCGGGGGCCTACGAGCAGTACTTC	CAWSTAGAYEQYF
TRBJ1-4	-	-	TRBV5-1	TGCGCCAGCAGCTTGGAATTCGGGGACCCGGCGGCGAACAGGGAACTGTTTTTT	CASSLEFGDPAANRELFF
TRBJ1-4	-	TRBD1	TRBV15	TGTGCCACCAGCAGAGATCGCAGGGGGAATGAAAAACTGTTTTTT	CATSRDRRGNEKLFF
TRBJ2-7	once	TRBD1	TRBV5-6	TGTGCCAGCAGCTTACCGGGACAGGTGGTTGAGCAGTACTTC	CASSLPGQVVEQYF
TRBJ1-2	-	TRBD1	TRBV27	TGTGCCAGCAGATCGACAGGGGACTATGGCTACACCTTC	CASRSTGDYGYTF
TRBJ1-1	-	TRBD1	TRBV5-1	TGCGCCAGCAGCCTAAAACAGGGGGTGAACACTGAAGCTTTCTTT	CASSLKQGVNTEAFF
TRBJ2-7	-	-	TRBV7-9	TGTGCCAGCAGCCCAACTAGCCCATGGGAGCAGTACTTC	CASSPTSPWEQYF
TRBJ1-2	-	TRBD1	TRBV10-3	TGTGCCATCAGTTCAAACGCCGGACAGGCACCCTCTGGCTACACCTTC	CAISSNAGQAPSGYTF
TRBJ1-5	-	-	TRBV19	TGTGCCAGTAAGACTAGACTGGGACAGCCCCAGCATTTT	CASKTRLGQPQHF
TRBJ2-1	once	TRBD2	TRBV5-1	TGCGCCAGCAGCACCGGTCTTGGGACTAGCGGGAGGGTTGAGCAGTTCTTC	CASSTGLGTSGRVEQFF
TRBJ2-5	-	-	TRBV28	TGTGCCAGCAGTTTGTGGAAGGGGGAGGAGACCCAGTACTTC	CASSLWKGEETQYF
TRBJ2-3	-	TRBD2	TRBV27	TGTGCCAGCAGTTCACTTTTCCGGGGGGGCCTTGAAGATACGCAGTATTTT	CASSSLFRGGLEDTQYF
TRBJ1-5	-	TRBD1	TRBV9	TGTGCCAGCAGCCCCGGGACAGGGGTTACCATTAAGCATTTT	CASSPGTGVTIKHF
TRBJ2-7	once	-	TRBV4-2	TGTGCCAGCAGCCAAGATTGGGGAGGCGGCTCCTACGAGCAGTACTTC	CASSQDWGGGSYEQYF
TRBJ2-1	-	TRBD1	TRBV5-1	TGCGCCAGCAGCTTGGCGGCGTCAGGGGGGCAGTTCTTC	CASSLAASGGQFF
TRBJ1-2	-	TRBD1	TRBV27	TGTGCCAGCAGCCTTTCAGGGACAGGGATATATGGCTACACCTTC	CASSLSGTGIYGYTF
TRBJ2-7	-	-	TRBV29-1	TGCAGCGTTGAAGGGCTAGCGAACGAGCAGTACTTC	CSVEGLANEQYF
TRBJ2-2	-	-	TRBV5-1	TGCGCCAGCAGCTTGGGGGAGTTTTGGATCCCCGGGGAGCTGTTTTTT	CASSLGEFWIPGELFF
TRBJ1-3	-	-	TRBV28	TGTGCCAGCACCCCTGTGGGGGGGGGAAACACCATATATTTT	CASTPVGGGNTIYF
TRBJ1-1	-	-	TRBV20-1	TGCAGTGTGAAGAGTCCAGGGGACACTTTCTTT	CSVKSPGDTFF
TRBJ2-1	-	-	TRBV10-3	TGTGCCATCTCCAGCGGAGTATCGAATGAGCAGTTCTTC	CAISSGVSNEQFF
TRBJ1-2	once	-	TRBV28	TGTGCCAGCAGTTTAAACGGGGAAGACTATGGCTACACCTTC	CASSLNGEDYGYTF
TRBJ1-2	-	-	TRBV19	TGTGCCAGTAACGCCCCCGCCGAGGGGGACTATGGCTACACCTTC	CASNAPAEGDYGYTF
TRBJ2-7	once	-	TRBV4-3	TGCGCCAGCAGCCAAGACCTAGAGGAGGGTGATTTCGAGCAGTACTTC	CASSQDLEEGDFEQYF
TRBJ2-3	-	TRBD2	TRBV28	TGTGCCAGCAGGCCGGGGGGTTCTAGCACAGATACGCAGTATTTT	CASRPGGSSTDTQYF
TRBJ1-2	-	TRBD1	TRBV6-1	TGTGCCAGCAGTGAACTTGACAGGGCTGGCTACACCTTC	CASSELDRAGYTF
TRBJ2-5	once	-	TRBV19	TGTGCCAAGGGTTTGGGGGCCCAAGAGACCCAGTACTTC	CAKGLGAQETQYF
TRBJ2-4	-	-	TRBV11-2	TGTGCCAGCAGCCATGAAGGCAGGACAGAAAACATTCAGTACTTC	CASSHEGRTENIQYF
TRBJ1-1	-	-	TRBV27	TGTGCCAGCAGTTTCAGGGGAATTAACACTGAAGCTTTCTTT	CASSFRGINTEAFF
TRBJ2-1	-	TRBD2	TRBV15	TGTGCCACCAGCAGAGATGGGGCGGGGGTTGAGCAGTTCTTC	CATSRDGAGVEQFF
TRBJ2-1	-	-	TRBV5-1	TGCGCCAGCAGCCGCGACCGGGTATACAATGAGCAGTTCTTC	CASSRDRVYNEQFF
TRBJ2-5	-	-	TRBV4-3	TGCGCCAGCAGCCAAGTTCAGGGAGAGACCCAGTACTTC	CASSQVQGETQYF